Sequencing of this T cell receptor (beta chain) was carried out in a study of vaccination and CD4 T cells after COVID-19. As for the study in general: SARS-CoV-2, HCoV-NL63, HCoV-OC43 and HCoV-229E supplied the overlapping spike peptides used to stimulate cells.

Study-wide results and caveats: The median number of SARS-CoV-2-reactive clonotypes increased from roughly 21 to 40, a change that did not reach significance.

CDR3 length equals 13 residues. CDR1 DFQATT and CDR2 SNEGSKA come from the germline V gene (reference sequence). J gave up 6 bases and V 4 bases, and 2 bases lay outside the gene matches. Documented treatment: roughly 11-day PBMC culture with coronavirus spike peptide pools or control peptides (ViraFEST assay). Sequenced with the Oncomine TCR Beta short-read assay was DNA taken from cultured CD4+ T cells. Extraction of genomic DNA was performed on cultured CD4+ T cells. Using its own MiXCR run on the PCR reads, TCRdb lists one record per CDR3 protein. The table includes roughly 13,000 distinct CDR3 sequences, approximately 53% detected once. In the case of this clonotype: What it recognizes is unknown.

This TCR was sampled from a human donor who had recovered from COVID-19. This chain connects TRBV20-1 to TRBJ1-4; 10 nucleotides match TRBD1. The sample was CD4+ T cells from blood, cultured in vitro. CDR3 in amino acids: CSAKTGGHEKLFF. For the CDR3, the DNA is TGCAGTGCTAAGACAGGGGGCCATGAAAAACTGTTTTTT.